Here is one T cell receptor beta chain with its context. What it recognizes is unknown. Sequencing used immunoSEQ multiplex PCR; TCRdb keeps in-frame clones, though not all of them. The data show millions of clones, 85% to 95% seen once. CDR1 and CDR2 (germline): SEHNR, FQNEAQ (reference sequence). There are 14 residues in the CDR3. Trimming pared 10 bases from V and 1 base from J, leaving 15 bases between. Caucasian adults living in Nashville, Tennessee, provided all samples. The sample originates from a study of shared clonotypes between healthy human individuals. Points from the study as a whole: Inspection by rarefaction showed sorted-subset sequencing to be incomplete despite large depth.

What was sequenced was naive CD4+ T cells sorted from blood. The subset was: CD45RA+ positively selected. The chain links TRBV7-9 to TRBJ2-3; D possibly corresponds to TRBD1 (6 bases). This TCR came from a man between 18 and 29 years old in good health. CDR3 bases: TGTGCCACGAGCAGGGGAGAGGGCACAGATACGCAGTATTTT. As protein: CATSRGEGTDTQYF.